Presented here are 18 T cell receptor beta chains from one specimen sequenced in a study of cytomegalovirus exposure and HLA in healthy donors. The assay was immunoSEQ multiplex PCR, and TCRdb's table has in-frame clones only and misses some. Here the sample spans 150,000 to 250,000 clones, around 83% being singletons. Sequenced input: PBMCs. These TCRs come from a young woman in good health and CMV-seropositive.

The chain joins TRBV29-1 to TRBJ2-3, with D possibly TRBD2 on 6 matching bases. Trimming cost V 3 bases and J 0 bases, with 10 bases left between them. Germline V gene data show CDR1 as SQVTM and CDR2 as ANQGSEA. The length of the CDR3 is 14 residues. The CDR3 loop is CSVDLSGSTDTQYF. CDR3 DNA: TGCAGCGTTGATTTGAGCGGGAGCACAGATACGCAGTATTTT.

The chain has TRBV19 and TRBJ2-7; 8 bases fit TRBD1. V shed 3 bases, J shed 2 bases, and the junction held 0 bases outside the gene matches. The CDR3 has 13 amino acids. Germline V lookup: CDR1 LNHDA, CDR2 SQIVND (reference sequence). CDR3 protein: CASSMGQAYEQYF. The DNA of the CDR3 is TGTGCCAGTAGTATGGGACAGGCCTACGAGCAGTACTTC.

V usage is TRBV6-6 and J usage is TRBJ2-1; TRBD2 matches at 16 bases. The germline V gene has CDR1 MNHNY and CDR2 SVGAGI (reference sequence). With V trimmed by 5 bases and J by 8 bases, 6 bases remained unmatched. The CDR3 has 16 amino acids. The CDR3 reads CASSRGLAGGPYEQFF. Written as DNA, the CDR3 is TGTGCCAGCAGTAGGGGACTAGCGGGAGGGCCGTATGAGCAGTTCTTC.

The chain links TRBV25-1 to TRBJ2-5; 8 positions match TRBD2. Germline values: CDR1 MGHDK, CDR2 SYGVNS. This CDR3 is 17 amino acids long. The trim removed 5 bases at V and 5 bases at J, leaving 16 bases unmatched. CDR3 protein: CASSQTGGPSSAETQYF. For the CDR3, the DNA is TGTGCCAGCAGTCAAACGGGAGGGCCTAGTTCTGCGGAGACCCAGTACTTC.

The rearrangement joins TRBV4-1 to TRBJ2-7; 9 positions agree with TRBD2. Germline trimming cut 1 base from V and 2 bases from J; bases unmatched to any gene: 0. CDR1 is MGHRA, CDR2 YSYEKL, per germline. The CDR3 has 14 amino acids. The CDR3 coding sequence is TGCGCCAGCAGCCAAGGGACTAGCGCCTACGAGCAGTACTTC. Protein sequence: CASSQGTSAYEQYF.

This sequence joins TRBV19 and TRBJ2-7; the match to TRBD1 covers 7 bases. The ends lost 5 bases at V and 0 bases at J; junction bases unmatched: 1. The V gene's germline CDR1 is LNHDA and CDR2 SQIVND (reference sequence). The CDR3 runs to 13 residues. CDR3 nucleotide sequence: TGTGCCAGTAGTCGGGACAGCTCCTACGAGCAGTACTTC. Translating it yields CASSRDSSYEQYF.

The rearrangement joins TRBV15 to TRBJ2-3; TRBD2 matches at 11 bases. J gave up 1 base and V 0 bases, and 6 bases lay outside the gene matches. This CDR3 is 18 amino acids long. Germline V gene data show CDR1 as LNHNV and CDR2 as YYDKDF (reference sequence). CDR3 nucleotides: TGTGCCACCAGCAGAGAGCCTACTAGCGGGAGTGGCACAGATACGCAGTATTTT. Translating gives CATSREPTSGSGTDTQYF.

V gene TRBV6-5 combines with J gene TRBJ1-1; no firm D call. Germline CDR1 MNHEY, CDR2 SVGAGI. The CDR3 is 15 residues long. V dropped 0 bases and J dropped 1 base, with 9 bases sitting between them. CDR3: CASSYSITPNTEAFF. In nucleotides, the CDR3 is TGTGCCAGCAGTTACTCGATTACACCGAACACTGAAGCTTTCTTT.

This clone has a handful of counts. The genes are TRBV4-1 and TRBJ1-1; D is perhaps TRBD1 (5 bases). Germline V gene sequence: CDR1 MGHRA, CDR2 YSYEKL. CDR3 length: 15 residues. Trimming took 0 bases from V and 2 from J, leaving 10 bases between them. CDR3 nucleotide sequence: TGCGCCAGCAGCCAAGATCGACGGACAAACACTGAAGCTTTCTTT. The encoded protein is CASSQDRRTNTEAFF.

This clone was counted only a few times. The chain couples TRBV28 to TRBJ2-7; 9 nucleotides line up with TRBD1. CDR3 length: 14 residues. Germline trimming cut 8 bases from V and 3 bases from J; bases unmatched to any gene: 8. CDR1 and CDR2 from the germline V gene are MDHEN and SYDVKM. This chain's CDR3 is CASVAPGQGYEQYF. The DNA for the CDR3 is TGTGCCAGCGTAGCCCCGGGACAGGGCTACGAGCAGTACTTC.

CDR3 amino acids: CASSLSLATGELFF. In DNA, the CDR3 is TGTGCCAGCAGCTTATCACTAGCAACCGGGGAGCTGTTTTTT. The chain is built from TRBV11-2 and TRBJ2-2; tentatively, D is TRBD2 (6 bases). This CDR3 is 14 amino acids long. Trimming stripped 2 bases from V and 5 bases from J, with 9 bases between. Per germline, CDR1 SGHAT and CDR2 FQNNGV. The full variable domain, completed using reference TRBV11-2 and TRBJ2-2, is EAGVAQSPRYKIIEKRQSVAFWCNPISGHATLYWYQQILGQGPKLLIQFQNNGVVDDSQLPKDRFSAERLKGVDSTLKIQPAKLEDSAVYLCASSLSLATGELFFGEGSRLTVL.

This chain joins TRBV10-2 and TRBJ2-5; TRBD1 agrees at 10 bases. The CDR3 runs to 15 residues. Looked up from germline, CDR1 is WSHSY and CDR2 is SAAADI. After removal of 6 bases from V and 1 base from J, the junction contained 5 bases not matched to a gene. The CDR3 DNA follows: TGCGCCAGCAGCGGGACAGGGGTTCGCCAAGAGACCCAGTACTTC. It codes for CASSGTGVRQETQYF.

The chain is built from TRBV5-1 and TRBJ2-5; 12 bases map to TRBD2. Germline lookup yields CDR1 SGHRS and CDR2 YFSETQ. The CDR3 covers 16 residues. The V and J ends lost 4 bases and 0 bases, in that order; junction bases with no gene match: 4. In DNA form, the CDR3 reads TGCGCCAGCAGCAAGGGACTAGCGGGTTACCAAGAGACCCAGTACTTC. It codes for CASSKGLAGYQETQYF.

This clone showed up just a few times. The chain carries TRBV5-1 and TRBJ1-2; D possibly corresponds to TRBD1 (5 bases). The CDR3 has 13 amino acids. The V gene's germline CDR1 is SGHRS and CDR2 YFSETQ. Trimming stripped 4 bases from V and 8 bases from J, with 15 bases between. The CDR3 region is CASSVGGGAGYTF. The CDR3 region has the DNA TGCGCCAGCAGCGTCGGGGGTGGAGCCGGCTACACCTTC.

This clone was detected only a few times. The CDR3: CASTASGRYEQYF. The CDR3 region has the DNA TGTGCCAGCACGGCTAGCGGGAGATACGAGCAGTACTTC. The gene calls are TRBV6-5 and TRBJ2-7; 10 bases are shared with TRBD2. Germline CDR1 is MNHEY and CDR2 is SVGAGI. J gave up 4 bases and V 7 bases, and 4 bases lay outside the gene matches. The CDR3 consists of 13 residues.

V and J are TRBV5-4 and TRBJ2-7; no clear D gene. The CDR3 is 12 amino acids. Germline CDR1 SGHNT, CDR2 YYREEE (reference sequence). V was shortened by 0 bases and J by 4 bases, with 5 bases between the two germline ends. As DNA, the CDR3 is TGTGCCAGCAGCTTGGATCAGTACGAGCAGTACTTC. It specifies CASSLDQYEQYF.

This clone was seen once. CDR3 coding DNA: TGTGCCAGCAGCTTACAGGTAAACTACGAGCAGTACTTC. Translation gives CASSLQVNYEQYF. The chain joins TRBV7-8 to TRBJ2-7; D not resolved. Germline V gene lookup returns CDR1 SGHVS and CDR2 FQNEAQ. With 2 bases removed from V and 3 bases from J, the gap between germline ends came to 8 bases. CDR3 length: 13 residues.

V gene TRBV10-3 combines with J gene TRBJ1-3; the D gene is possibly TRBD1 (5 bases). The CDR3 covers 15 residues. Looked up from germline, CDR1 is ENHRY and CDR2 is SYGVKD. Trimming took off 10 bases at V and 0 bases at J, with 16 bases between the two ends. As DNA, the CDR3 is TGTGCCACCCAGACGGGGGAAAGCTCTGGAAACACCATATATTTT. Amino acid sequence: CATQTGESSGNTIYF.